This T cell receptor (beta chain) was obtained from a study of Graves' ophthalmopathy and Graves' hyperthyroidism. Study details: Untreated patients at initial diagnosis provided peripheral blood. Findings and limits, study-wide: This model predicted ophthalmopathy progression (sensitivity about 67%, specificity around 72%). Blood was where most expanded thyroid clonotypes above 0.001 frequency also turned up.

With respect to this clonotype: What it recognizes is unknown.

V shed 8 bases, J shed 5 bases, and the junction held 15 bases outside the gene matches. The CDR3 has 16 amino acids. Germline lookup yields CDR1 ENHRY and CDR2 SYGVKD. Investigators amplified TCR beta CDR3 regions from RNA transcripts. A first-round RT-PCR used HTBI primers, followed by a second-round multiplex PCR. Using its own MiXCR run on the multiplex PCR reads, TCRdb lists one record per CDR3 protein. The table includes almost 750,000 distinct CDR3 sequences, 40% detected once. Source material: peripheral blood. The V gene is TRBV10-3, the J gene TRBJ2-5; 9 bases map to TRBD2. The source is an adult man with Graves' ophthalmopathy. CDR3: CAIGPYRSGGTETQYF. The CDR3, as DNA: TGTGCCATCGGCCCCTATCGAAGCGGGGGGACGGAGACCCAGTACTTC.